The next 29 T cell receptor beta chains were all read from a single sample in a study of shared clonotypes between healthy human individuals. The data were produced by immunoSEQ multiplex PCR, yet TCRdb's version contains in-frame clones alone and is incomplete. Among hundreds of thousands of clones listed, approximately 95% were seen once. Terminally differentiated effector memory CD45RA+ cells were left out of the naive CD8 fraction, which was CD45RO-negative and positively selected for CCR7. The sequencing input was naive CD8+ T cells sorted from blood. The origin of the receptors is a woman aged 25-40 years in good health.

The rearrangement joins TRBV21-1 to TRBJ2-5; TRBD1 is taken as the D call from the table, unchecked against the DNA. TRBV21-1 constitutes a pseudogene. This CDR3 has 12 residues. In nucleotides, the CDR3 is TGTGCCCCCTCAGGGGATTCAGAGACCCAGTACTTC. It specifies CAPSGDSETQYF.

This clone occurred a few times. The V call is TRBV29-1, the J call TRBJ1-2; tentative D call: TRBD1 (5 bases). Between the trimmed V and J ends, which lost 0 bases and 8 bases, there was a span of 10 bases. The CDR3 runs 12 residues. The germline V gene has CDR1 SQVTM and CDR2 ANQGSEA. Written as DNA, the CDR3 is TGCAGCGTTGAAGATGAGGACAAGGGCTACACCTTC. Its protein product is CSVEDEDKGYTF. The entire variable domain, with the rest obtained from reference TRBV29-1 and TRBJ1-2, is as follows: SAVISQKPSRDICQRGTSLTIQCQVDSQVTMMFWYRQQPGQSLTLIATANQGSEATYESGFVIDKFPISRPNLTFSTLTVSNMSPEDSSIYLCSVEDEDKGYTFGSGTRLTVV.

The chain couples TRBV19 to TRBJ1-2; D remains ambiguous. The CDR3 is made up of 14 amino acids. V was shortened by 2 bases and J by 4 bases, with 11 bases between the two germline ends. Germline CDR1 is LNHDA and CDR2 is SQIVND (reference sequence). CDR3 loop: CASSIWPGAYGYTF. CDR3 coding DNA: TGTGCCAGTAGTATATGGCCAGGTGCCTATGGCTACACCTTC.

The chain recombines TRBV11-2 with TRBJ2-7, with TRBD2 identical over 12 bases. V gave up 5 bases and J gave up 4 bases; unmatched junction bases: 6. Germline values: CDR1 SGHAT, CDR2 FQNNGV. This CDR3 comprises 15 residues. CDR3: CASSQTSGSLYEQYF. The CDR3 region has the DNA TGTGCCAGCAGCCAGACTAGCGGGAGTCTTTACGAGCAGTACTTC.

V is TRBV11-1 and J is TRBJ1-1, with TRBD1 identical over 11 bases. Germline lookup yields CDR1 SGHAT and CDR2 FQDESV (reference sequence). Trimming at V came to 4 bases and at J to 7 bases, leaving 8 bases not matched to a gene. The CDR3 loop spans 15 amino acids. This chain's CDR3 is CASSSTDRGLNEAFF. The CDR3 DNA sequence: TGTGCCAGCAGCTCGACGGACAGGGGGCTAAATGAAGCTTTCTTT.

This chain joins TRBV13 and TRBJ1-4; D not resolved. The germline CDR1 and CDR2 sequences are PRHDT and FYEKMQ (reference sequence). This CDR3 spans 14 amino acids. Deletions cut 1 base from V and 8 bases from J, with 11 bases between. The CDR3 nucleotides are TGTGCCAGCAGCTTAGAGGTGGCAGGCGAAAAACTGTTTTTT. Its translation is CASSLEVAGEKLFF.

The V gene is TRBV10-3, the J gene TRBJ2-7; TRBD2 matches at 10 bases. Germline CDR1 reads ENHRY; CDR2 reads SYGVKD. V shed 1 base and J 5 bases; nucleotides not matched to a gene: 8. This CDR3 has 16 amino acids. CDR3 coding DNA: TGTGCCATCAGTGAGTTCGTGGCTAGCGGGAGCGACGAGCAGTACTTC. It specifies CAISEFVASGSDEQYF.

The sample holds one count of this clone. The chain has TRBV27 and TRBJ1-2; 9 bases map to TRBD1. The germline CDR1 and CDR2 sequences are MNHEY and SMNVEV (reference sequence). The ends lost 0 bases at V and 7 bases at J; junction bases unmatched: 3. The CDR3 is made up of 14 amino acids. The CDR3 loop is CASSLSGQGSGYTF. CDR3 nucleotides: TGTGCCAGCAGTTTATCGGGACAGGGTAGTGGCTACACCTTC.

The chain employs TRBV7-8 and TRBJ2-3; D remains ambiguous. CDR3 length equals 15 residues. Germline CDR1 reads SGHVS; CDR2 reads FQNEAQ. Trimming pared 5 bases from V and 8 bases from J, leaving 20 bases between. The CDR3 loop reads CASSITTGVKGTQYF. In DNA form, the CDR3 reads TGTGCCAGCAGCATAACGACGGGCGTTAAGGGTACGCAGTATTTT.

This chain links TRBV5-1 with TRBJ2-7; no firm D call. V lost 1 base, J lost 3 bases, and 11 bases lay in between. CDR1 and CDR2 from the germline V gene are SGHRS and YFSETQ. This CDR3 is built from 14 residues. The CDR3 region has the DNA TGCGCCAGCAGCTTGTTACCAGTAAACTACGAGCAGTACTTC. It yields the protein CASSLLPVNYEQYF.

The chain employs TRBV27 and TRBJ2-1; 7 bases align to TRBD1. Germline V gene lookup returns CDR1 MNHEY and CDR2 SMNVEV (reference sequence). The CDR3 runs 16 residues. The J segment lost 4 bases and the V segment lost 0 bases, leaving 6 bases of the junction unmatched. The CDR3 reads CASSLSSGTVYNEQFF. The CDR3 DNA follows: TGTGCCAGCAGTTTATCCTCCGGGACAGTATACAATGAGCAGTTCTTC.

The DNA for the CDR3 is TGTGCCAGCAGCTTAAAGGTAGCGAGCACAGATACGCAGTATTTT. Amino acids: CASSLKVASTDTQYF. The V gene is TRBV7-2, the J gene TRBJ2-3, with D perhaps matching TRBD2 (5 bases). Deletions cut 2 bases from V and 0 bases from J, with 9 bases between. Germline assignment: CDR1 SGHTA and CDR2 FQGNSA. CDR3 length: 15 residues. The full variable domain, in which reference TRBV7-2 and TRBJ2-3 provide the parts outside the CDR3, is GAGVSQSPSNKVTEKGKDVELRCDPISGHTALYWYRQSLGQGLEFLIYFQGNSAPDKSGLPSDRFSAERTGGSVSTLTIQRTQQEDSAVYLCASSLKVASTDTQYFGPGTRLTVL.

J is TRBJ1-4 and V is TRBV28; perhaps TRBD1 as D (6 bases). Per the germline V gene, CDR1 is MDHEN and CDR2 is SYDVKM. Trimming removed 5 bases at V and 0 bases at J, with 16 bases between. The CDR3 loop spans 17 amino acids. CDR3 DNA: TGTGCCAGCAGTGTTTGGACAGCTTTTGCAACTAATGAAAAACTGTTTTTT. The encoded protein is CASSVWTAFATNEKLFF.

The genes are TRBV29-1 and TRBJ2-1; 12 bases are a match to TRBD2. V gave up 6 bases and J gave up 10 bases; unmatched junction bases: 7. The CDR3 contains 13 residues. The germline V gene has CDR1 SQVTM and CDR2 ANQGSEA. The CDR3 spells CSVRTSGIGEQFF. The CDR3 region has the DNA TGCAGCGTCCGGACTAGCGGGATTGGAGAGCAGTTCTTC.

A word on this clone: Other nucleotide sequences in the sample specify the same CDR3. This CDR3 is CASSYSWAYGYTF. CDR3 bases: TGTGCCAGCAGTTACTCGTGGGCTTATGGCTACACCTTC. This sequence joins TRBV6-5 and TRBJ1-2, with D hard to call. The V gene's germline CDR1 is MNHEY and CDR2 SVGAGI. The length of the CDR3 is 13 residues. V lost 0 bases and J lost 5, with 7 bases in between.

CDR3 sequence: CASSLSWGPGTEAFF. CDR3 bases: TGTGCCAGCAGTTTATCGTGGGGCCCAGGCACTGAAGCTTTCTTT. The chain employs TRBV27 and TRBJ1-1, with D perhaps matching TRBD1 (5 bases). There are 15 residues in the CDR3. Trimming cost V 0 bases and J 4 bases, with 12 bases left between them. Per the germline V gene, CDR1 is MNHEY and CDR2 is SMNVEV (reference sequence).

The chain uses TRBV27 and TRBJ2-3; D gene unclear. Germline V gene lookup returns CDR1 MNHEY and CDR2 SMNVEV (reference sequence). Trimming took 2 bases from V and 0 from J, leaving 9 bases between them. The CDR3 is made up of 15 amino acids. CDR3 protein: CASSLMQPSTDTQYF. CDR3 DNA sequence: TGTGCCAGCAGTTTAATGCAGCCTAGCACAGATACGCAGTATTTT.

The chain uses TRBV11-2 and TRBJ2-7; unclear D gene. CDR3 size: 12 residues. Per germline, CDR1 SGHAT and CDR2 FQNNGV. The V end was cut by 3 bases, the J end by 6 bases, with 9 bases between. CDR3 nucleotides: TGTGCCAGCAGCTTTGTGATCTCCGAGCAGTACTTC. It is translated as CASSFVISEQYF.

The chain uses TRBV2 and TRBJ1-4; D is uncertain. The CDR3 consists of 12 residues. Germline assignment: CDR1 SNHLY and CDR2 FYNNEI. The V end was cut by 6 bases, the J end by 4 bases, with 6 bases between. The CDR3 DNA reads as TGTGCCAGCAGGGGGAATAATGAAAAACTGTTTTTT. It codes for CASRGNNEKLFF.

The V gene is TRBV11-2, the J gene TRBJ2-1; D gene unclear. The V and J ends lost 0 bases and 12 bases respectively, with 9 bases between them. This CDR3 has 12 residues. Germline lookup yields CDR1 SGHAT and CDR2 FQNNGV. The CDR3: CASSLESAVQFF. The CDR3 nucleotides are TGTGCCAGCAGCTTAGAAAGCGCGGTGCAGTTCTTC.

The chain links TRBV14 to TRBJ2-1, with 12 bases lining up with TRBD2. CDR3 length: 16 residues. The V gene's germline CDR1 is SGHDN and CDR2 FVKESK. The trim removed 3 bases at V and 8 bases at J, leaving 8 bases unmatched. Here the CDR3 DNA reads TGTGCCAGCAGCCAGGGGACTAGCGGGCCTTTGGATGAGCAGTTCTTC. It translates to CASSQGTSGPLDEQFF.

V gene TRBV27 combines with J gene TRBJ2-7, with a tentative D call TRBD1 (6 bases). Germline CDR1 MNHEY, CDR2 SMNVEV (reference sequence). Between the trimmed V and J ends, which lost 3 bases and 4 bases, there was a span of 19 bases. CDR3 length equals 16 residues. CDR3 bases: TGTGCCAGCAGTTTGAGCGTGGGGGCAGCGAAATACGAGCAGTACTTC. Amino acid sequence: CASSLSVGAAKYEQYF.

The genes are TRBV11-1 and TRBJ1-3; D uncertain. The CDR3 contains 12 residues. Looked up from germline, CDR1 is SGHAT and CDR2 is FQDESV (reference sequence). Deletions cut 5 bases from V and 4 bases from J, with 6 bases between. The CDR3 DNA follows: TGTGCCAGCAGCCAACAAGGAAACACCATATATTTT. As protein: CASSQQGNTIYF.

V and J are TRBV4-1 and TRBJ2-7; D perhaps matches TRBD1 (6 bases). In germline, CDR1 is MGHRA, CDR2 YSYEKL. V shed 3 bases and J shed 0 bases, with 9 bases lying between them. This CDR3 is 14 amino acids long. The chain's CDR3 is CASSHVTGSYEQYF. The CDR3 nucleotides read TGCGCCAGCAGCCACGTGACAGGCTCCTACGAGCAGTACTTC.

The rearrangement joins TRBV27 to TRBJ2-7; weak D call: TRBD1 (6 bases). Looked up from germline, CDR1 is MNHEY and CDR2 is SMNVEV (reference sequence). V lost 3 bases, J lost 4 bases, and 13 bases lay in between. The CDR3 loop spans 14 amino acids. The DNA of the CDR3 is TGTGCCAGCAGTTTCCTGGACAGAGAATACGAGCAGTACTTC. Residues: CASSFLDREYEQYF.

The genes are TRBV28 and TRBJ2-7, with 15 bases identical to TRBD2. V lost 7 bases, J lost 0 bases, and 13 bases stayed unmatched. The CDR3 runs to 19 residues. The germline CDR1 and CDR2 sequences are MDHEN and SYDVKM. The CDR3 nucleotides are TGTGCCAGCAAATACCGAGGACTAGCGGGAGGGACGGTCTCCTACGAGCAGTACTTC. Translation gives CASKYRGLAGGTVSYEQYF.

This chain links TRBV28 with TRBJ1-5; D not certain. Trimming stripped 2 bases from V and 1 base from J, with 9 bases between. Germline V CDR1 and CDR2: MDHEN, SYDVKM. The length of the CDR3 is 15 residues. CDR3 amino acids: CASSLPGLSNQPQHF. The CDR3 DNA sequence: TGTGCCAGCAGTTTACCGGGATTGAGCAATCAGCCCCAGCATTTT.

The CDR3 region has the DNA TGTGCCAGCAGGCCATGGCGGAGCTCCTACGAGCAGTACTTC. It yields the protein CASRPWRSSYEQYF. This chain uses TRBV28 with TRBJ2-7; no clear D. Looked up from germline, CDR1 is MDHEN and CDR2 is SYDVKM. The CDR3 runs 14 residues. Between the trimmed V and J ends, which lost 6 bases and 0 bases, there was a span of 12 bases. Filled out from reference TRBV28 and TRBJ2-7, the complete variable domain reads DVKVTQSSRYLVKRTGEKVFLECVQDMDHENMFWYRQDPGLGLRLIYFSYDVKMKEKGDIPEGYSVSREKKERFSLILESASTNQTSMYLCASRPWRSSYEQYFGPGTRLTVT.

The chain has TRBV9 and TRBJ2-7; 12 bases match TRBD2. This CDR3 is 16 amino acids long. Germline values: CDR1 SGDLS, CDR2 YYNGEE. V was clipped by 0 bases and J by 7 bases; unmatched bases: 8. The CDR3 nucleotides are TGTGCCAGCAGCGTAGCCGGGAGACTAGCGGGAGAGGAGCAGTACTTC. As protein: CASSVAGRLAGEEQYF.